Below are 10 T cell receptor beta chains sequenced from a single sample in a study of blood T cell repertoires in COVID-19. TCRdb keeps only in-frame clones here, not all; method: immunoSEQ multiplex PCR. The sample has about 150,000 clones, 85% seen once; the top ten hold less than 10%. Material: peripheral blood. The receptors derive from a woman in her sixties or seventies with COVID-19, enrolled during active disease.

The CDR3 here is CASSESGVNEQFF. The CDR3 DNA sequence: TGCGCCAGCAGTGAGTCAGGGGTGAATGAGCAGTTCTTC. The chain couples TRBV10-1 to TRBJ2-1; perhaps TRBD1 as D (5 bases). The ends were cut back, 0 bases at V and 7 bases at J, with 7 bases in the middle. Germline assignment: CDR1 WNHNN and CDR2 SYGVQD (reference sequence). This CDR3 contains 13 residues.

The J gene is TRBJ1-2, the V gene TRBV7-2; D gene uncertain. CDR1 SGHTA and CDR2 FQGNSA come from the germline V gene. Between the trimmed V and J ends, which lost 10 bases and 2 bases, there was a span of 17 bases. The CDR3 runs to 14 residues. In DNA, the CDR3 is TGTGCCAACTCGAGGAGTGGCGGCAACTATGGCTACACCTTC. Protein: CANSRSGGNYGYTF. Supplemented by reference TRBV7-2 and TRBJ1-2, the full variable domain reads GAGVSQSPSNKVTEKGKDVELRCDPISGHTALYWYRQSLGQGLEFLIYFQGNSAPDKSGLPSDRFSAERTGGSVSTLTIQRTQQEDSAVYLCANSRSGGNYGYTFGSGTRLTVV.

This chain uses TRBV18 with TRBJ1-5, with D tentatively TRBD1 (5 bases). Germline-derived CDR1 and CDR2 are KGHSH and LQKENI. Between the trimmed V and J ends, which lost 6 bases and 2 bases, there was a span of 20 bases. This CDR3 has 17 residues. The CDR3 DNA reads TGTGCCAGCTCGCCTCAGGGTCAGGGTAATGGCAATCAGCCCCAGCATTTT. Its translation: CASSPQGQGNGNQPQHF.

The chain links TRBV12-3 or TRBV12-4 to TRBJ1-1; a weak D match, TRBD1 (6 bases). V lost 8 bases and J lost 1, with 11 bases in between. The CDR3 spans 13 residues. CDR3 sequence: CASGGQPNTEAFF. The CDR3 DNA follows: TGTGCCAGCGGAGGACAGCCGAACACTGAAGCTTTCTTT.

The chain is built from TRBV5-4 and TRBJ2-2, with unresolved D. Trimming shortened V by 0 bases and J by 1 base, and 10 bases separated the two germline ends. Germline CDR1 SGHNT, CDR2 YYREEE (reference sequence). The CDR3 spans 16 residues. In DNA, the CDR3 is TGTGCCAGCAGCTTGGCGGTCTCCCTGAACACCGGGGAGCTGTTTTTT. This codes for CASSLAVSLNTGELFF.

The rearrangement joins TRBV6-5 to TRBJ1-5, with D unclear. V was shortened by 8 bases and J by 0 bases, with 5 bases between the two germline ends. Germline lookup yields CDR1 MNHEY and CDR2 SVGAGI. This CDR3 is 12 amino acids long. CDR3 sequence reads: CASADSNQPQHF. The CDR3 region has the DNA TGTGCCAGCGCAGATAGCAATCAGCCCCAGCATTTT.

The V and J genes are TRBV6-6 and TRBJ1-2; no firm D call. The germline gives CDR1 MNHNY, CDR2 SVGAGI (reference sequence). Trimming removed 2 bases from V and 2 bases from J, with 6 bases in between. The CDR3 totals 13 residues. In nucleotides, the CDR3 is TGTGCCAGCAGTTACGGTCAGAACTATGGCTACACCTTC. Its translation is CASSYGQNYGYTF.

This clone was seen a single time. The chain carries TRBV14 and TRBJ1-1; 8 nucleotides agree with TRBD1. V was clipped by 5 bases and J by 5 bases; unmatched bases: 10. This CDR3 contains 15 residues. Germline CDR1 reads SGHDN; CDR2 reads FVKESK. CDR3 loop: CASSGQTGVRTEAFF. As DNA, the CDR3 is TGTGCCAGCAGCGGACAGACAGGGGTTAGGACTGAAGCTTTCTTT.

The rearrangement joins TRBV5-5 to TRBJ1-5; D is possibly TRBD1 (6 bases). Germline CDR1 SGHKS, CDR2 YYEKEE (reference sequence). The CDR3 is 15 residues long. V dropped 2 bases and J dropped 1 base, with 10 bases sitting between them. The CDR3 reads CASSFEGQSNQPQHF. In DNA, the CDR3 is TGTGCCAGCAGCTTTGAGGGACAAAGCAATCAGCCCCAGCATTTT.

This clone was counted once. The chain recombines TRBV9 with TRBJ1-3; TRBD1 agrees at 8 bases. Germline values: CDR1 SGDLS, CDR2 YYNGEE. There are 15 residues in the CDR3. Trimming at V came to 3 bases and at J to 4 bases, leaving 6 bases not matched to a gene. CDR3 sequence (DNA): TGTGCCAGCAGCGCACAGGGACAGGCAGGAAACACCATATATTTT. Translated, it gives CASSAQGQAGNTIYF.